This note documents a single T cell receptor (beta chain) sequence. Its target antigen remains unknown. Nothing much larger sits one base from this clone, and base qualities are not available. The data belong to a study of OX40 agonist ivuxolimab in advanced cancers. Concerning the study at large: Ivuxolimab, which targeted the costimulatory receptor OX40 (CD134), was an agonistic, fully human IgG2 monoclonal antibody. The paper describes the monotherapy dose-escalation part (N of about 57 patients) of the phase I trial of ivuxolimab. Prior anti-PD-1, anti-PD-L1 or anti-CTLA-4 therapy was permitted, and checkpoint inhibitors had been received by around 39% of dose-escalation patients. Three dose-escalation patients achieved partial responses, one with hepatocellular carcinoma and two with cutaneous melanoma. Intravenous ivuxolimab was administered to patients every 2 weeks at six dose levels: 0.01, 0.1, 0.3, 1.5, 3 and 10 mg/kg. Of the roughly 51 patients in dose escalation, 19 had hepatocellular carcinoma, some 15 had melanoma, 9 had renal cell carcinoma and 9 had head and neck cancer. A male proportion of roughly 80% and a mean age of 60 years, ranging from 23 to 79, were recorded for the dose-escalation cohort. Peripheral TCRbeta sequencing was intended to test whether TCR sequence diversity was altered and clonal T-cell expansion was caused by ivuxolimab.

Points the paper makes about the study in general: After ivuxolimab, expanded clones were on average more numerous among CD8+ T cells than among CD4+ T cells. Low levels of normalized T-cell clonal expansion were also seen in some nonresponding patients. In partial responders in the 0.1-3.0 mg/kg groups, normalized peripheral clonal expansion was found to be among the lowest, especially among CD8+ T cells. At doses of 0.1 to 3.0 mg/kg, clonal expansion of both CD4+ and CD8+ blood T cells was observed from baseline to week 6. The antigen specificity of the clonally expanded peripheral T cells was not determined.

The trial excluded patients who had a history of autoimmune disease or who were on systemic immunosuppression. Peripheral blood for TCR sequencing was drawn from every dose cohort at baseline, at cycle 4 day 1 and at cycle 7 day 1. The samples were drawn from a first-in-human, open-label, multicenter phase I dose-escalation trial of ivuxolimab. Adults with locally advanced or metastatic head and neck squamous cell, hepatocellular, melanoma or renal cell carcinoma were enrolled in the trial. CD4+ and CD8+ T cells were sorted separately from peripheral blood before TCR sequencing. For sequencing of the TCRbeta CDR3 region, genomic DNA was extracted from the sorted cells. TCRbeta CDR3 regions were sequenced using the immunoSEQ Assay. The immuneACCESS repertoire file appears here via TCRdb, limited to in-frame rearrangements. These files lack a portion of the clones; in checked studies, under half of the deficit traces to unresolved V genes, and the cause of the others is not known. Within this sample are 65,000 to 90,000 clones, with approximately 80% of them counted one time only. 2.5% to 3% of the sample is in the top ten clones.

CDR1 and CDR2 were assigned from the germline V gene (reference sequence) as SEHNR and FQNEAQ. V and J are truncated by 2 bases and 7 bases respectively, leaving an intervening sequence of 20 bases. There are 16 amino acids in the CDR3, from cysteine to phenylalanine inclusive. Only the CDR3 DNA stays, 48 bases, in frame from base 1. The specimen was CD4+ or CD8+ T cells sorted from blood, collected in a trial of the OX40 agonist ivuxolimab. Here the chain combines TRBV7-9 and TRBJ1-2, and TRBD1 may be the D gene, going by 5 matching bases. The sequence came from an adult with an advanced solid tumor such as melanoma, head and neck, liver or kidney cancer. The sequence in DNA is TGTGCCAGCAGCTTACTTCAGGGACCCTGGGGCGGTGGCTACACCTTC. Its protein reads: CASSLLQGPWGGGYTF.